A single sample is the source of the 25 T cell receptor beta chains below, sequenced in a study of Tregs in tolerant kidney transplant recipients (dated by TCRdb to about 2019). The library was prepared using the immunoSEQ multiplex PCR assay. TCRdb carries this immuneACCESS record with in-frame sequences only. Its versions omit some clonotypes, under half of them owing to an unresolved V gene in the studies checked, with the rest unexplained. The table for this sample lists roughly 250,000 clones; 65% to 85% of them were counted only once. The ten largest clones represent less than 0.75% of the sample. Sequencing input: CD4+ T cells from blood. Every receptor here comes from a human donor in good health.

The chain employs TRBV7-6 and TRBJ2-2; the D is unclear. V was pared by 2 bases and J by 0 bases, with 10 bases between. CDR1 is SGHVS, CDR2 FNYEAQ, per germline. This CDR3 is 16 amino acids long. DNA of the CDR3: TGTGCCAGCAGCTTATCTTCCCAGGCGAACACCGGGGAGCTGTTTTTT. Translated: CASSLSSQANTGELFF.

The chain joins TRBV6-1 to TRBJ1-6; tentative D call: TRBD1 (6 bases). This CDR3 is 16 amino acids long. Germline CDR1 is MNHNS and CDR2 is SASEGT. Trimming shortened V by 0 bases and J by 6 bases, and 12 bases separated the two germline ends. In nucleotides, the CDR3 is TGTGCCAGCAGTGAAGCGCGGACAGTAATTAATTCACCCCTCCACTTT. Protein: CASSEARTVINSPLHF.

The chain combines TRBV29-1 with TRBJ2-7; 9 positions agree with TRBD1. CDR3 length: 13 amino acids. V shed 5 bases and J 4 bases; nucleotides not matched to a gene: 6. Germline V gene data show CDR1 as SQVTM and CDR2 as ANQGSEA. The CDR3 nucleotides are TGCAGCGTTTCCCAGACAGGGGGGTACGAGCAGTACTTC. Residues: CSVSQTGGYEQYF.

The chain links TRBV11-2 to TRBJ2-5, with D perhaps TRBD1 or TRBD2 (5 bases each). Germline V lookup: CDR1 SGHAT, CDR2 FQNNGV. The CDR3 runs 16 residues. Trimming cost V 2 bases and J 5 bases, with 18 bases left between them. CDR3 coding DNA: TGTGCCAGCAGCTTAACCGGGACGGCCCTCGGGGAGACCCAGTACTTC. Translated, it gives CASSLTGTALGETQYF. The full variable domain, completed using reference TRBV11-2 and TRBJ2-5, is EAGVAQSPRYKIIEKRQSVAFWCNPISGHATLYWYQQILGQGPKLLIQFQNNGVVDDSQLPKDRFSAERLKGVDSTLKIQPAKLEDSAVYLCASSLTGTALGETQYFGPGTRLLVL.

The sample holds many counts of this clone. The chain recombines TRBV19 with TRBJ1-3; possibly TRBD1 for D (6 bases). The germline V and J ends were trimmed by 9 bases and 3 bases, with 6 bases remaining between them. CDR3 length: 11 amino acids. Germline loops: CDR1 LNHDA, CDR2 SQIVND (reference sequence). The CDR3 protein is CARQGGNTIYF. The CDR3 bases are TGTGCCAGACAGGGTGGAAACACCATATATTTT.

V usage is TRBV18 and J usage is TRBJ2-2; weak D call: TRBD1 (5 bases). V was trimmed by 4 bases and J by 0 bases, leaving 27 bases between them. The CDR3 sequence is 21 residues long. Germline CDR1 and CDR2: KGHSH and LQKENI. This CDR3 is CASSLRLPSKPDNANTGELFF. In nucleotides, the CDR3 is TGTGCCAGCTCACTAAGGCTCCCCTCGAAACCGGACAACGCGAACACCGGGGAGCTGTTTTTT. The entire variable domain, with the rest obtained from reference TRBV18 and TRBJ2-2, is as follows: NAGVMQNPRHLVRRRGQEARLRCSPMKGHSHVYWYRQLPEEGLKFMVYLQKENIIDESGMPKERFSAEFPKEGPSILRIQQVVRGDSAAYFCASSLRLPSKPDNANTGELFFGEGSRLTVL.

This sequence joins TRBV7-2 and TRBJ1-6, with 7 bases matching TRBD1. V dropped 4 bases and J dropped 7; count of bases not matched to a gene: 4. Germline lookup yields CDR1 SGHTA and CDR2 FQGNSA. The CDR3 runs to 14 residues. CDR3 residues: CASSSGQLNSPLHF. In nucleotides, the CDR3 is TGTGCCAGCAGCTCGGGACAGCTAAATTCACCCCTCCACTTT.

The chain combines TRBV9 with TRBJ1-2; D might be TRBD1 (6 bases). The CDR3 sequence is 13 residues long. CDR1 is SGDLS, CDR2 YYNGEE, per germline. The V gene lost 4 bases and the J gene lost 5 bases, with 12 bases spanning the gap. The CDR3 region is CASSLQGFYGYTF. The CDR3 DNA is TGTGCCAGCAGCCTACAGGGATTTTATGGCTACACCTTC.

The chain recombines TRBV30 with TRBJ1-2; possible D gene TRBD1, 6 bases. With 4 bases removed from V and 2 bases from J, the gap between germline ends came to 17 bases. The CDR3 has 15 residues. The germline CDR1 and CDR2 sequences are GTSNPN and SVGIG (reference sequence). CDR3 bases: TGTGCCTGGACACCGCCTCCCAGGGGAAACTATGGCTACACCTTC. Protein sequence: CAWTPPPRGNYGYTF.

V and J are TRBV4-1 and TRBJ2-6; 9 bases align to TRBD1. J lost 0 bases, V lost 4 bases, and 7 bases had no gene match. Germline V gene data show CDR1 as MGHRA and CDR2 as YSYEKL. This CDR3 is built from 18 residues. CDR3 sequence reads: CASSLTGGQLSGANVLTF. The DNA for the CDR3 is TGCGCCAGCAGCCTAACAGGGGGCCAACTCTCTGGGGCCAACGTCCTGACTTTC.

CDR3 DNA: TGTGCCAGTAGTCCCCGGGACCGATTCTCACCTTCTAGCACAGATACGCAGTATTTT. Encoded protein: CASSPRDRFSPSSTDTQYF. The genes are TRBV19 and TRBJ2-3; D tentatively fits TRBD1 or TRBD2 (5 bases each). The CDR3 runs to 19 residues. V dropped 5 bases and J dropped 0 bases, with 24 bases sitting between them. CDR1 is LNHDA, CDR2 SQIVND, per germline (reference sequence).

The genes are TRBV15 and TRBJ1-4; D may be TRBD1 (5 bases). CDR3 length: 15 amino acids. Germline-derived CDR1 and CDR2 are LNHNV and YYDKDF (reference sequence). Trimming removed 1 base from V and 3 bases from J, with 9 bases in between. DNA for the CDR3: TGTGCCACCAGCAGAGGGGGGGGAGCTAATGAAAAACTGTTTTTT. This codes for CATSRGGGANEKLFF.

The rearrangement uses TRBV6-5 and TRBJ1-5; 7 bases align to TRBD1. Germline V CDR1 and CDR2: MNHEY, SVGAGI. V lost 7 bases, J lost 2 bases, and 8 bases stayed unmatched. This CDR3 has 15 residues. CDR3 nucleotide sequence: TGTGCCAGCATAGGACAGGCGGGGGGCAATCAGCCCCAGCATTTT. Amino acids: CASIGQAGGNQPQHF.

The V and J genes are TRBV7-2 and TRBJ2-7; 10 nucleotides match TRBD2. CDR1 is SGHTA, CDR2 FQGNSA, per germline. This CDR3 spans 14 amino acids. V lost 8 bases to trimming and J lost 2 bases; unmatched junction nucleotides: 6. CDR3 amino acids: CASRYLAGAYEQYF. CDR3 DNA sequence: TGTGCCAGCCGCTATCTAGCGGGAGCCTACGAGCAGTACTTC. Using reference TRBV7-2 and TRBJ2-7 for the parts outside the CDR3, the full variable domain is GAGVSQSPSNKVTEKGKDVELRCDPISGHTALYWYRQSLGQGLEFLIYFQGNSAPDKSGLPSDRFSAERTGGSVSTLTIQRTQQEDSAVYLCASRYLAGAYEQYFGPGTRLTVT.

This clone has more than one count but fewer than ten. In DNA, the CDR3 is TGTGCCAGCAGCCTGGGACAGTCGATAAACTATGGCTACACCTTC. Translated, it gives CASSLGQSINYGYTF. This chain joins TRBV5-4 and TRBJ1-2; 7 bases are shared with TRBD1. Germline V CDR1 and CDR2: SGHNT, YYREEE (reference sequence). The CDR3 is made up of 15 amino acids. With 4 bases clipped from V and 2 bases from J, the junction kept 8 bases outside the gene matches.

With respect to this clone: A read error may produce the germline difference seen at one junction end. The chain is built from TRBV11-2 and TRBJ1-1; D possibly corresponds to TRBD1 (6 bases). This CDR3 is built from 14 residues. The V gene's germline CDR1 is SGHAT and CDR2 FQNNGV. The CDR3 nucleotides are TGTGCCTGCAGCTTAGTCAGGGGTAGGACTGAAGCTTTCTTT. This sequence encodes CACSLVRGRTEAFF.

The chain links TRBV10-1 to TRBJ1-1; TRBD1 aligns across 9 bases. Losses at the gene ends were 1 base for V and 8 bases for J; bases not matched to a gene: 5. The germline V gene has CDR1 WNHNN and CDR2 SYGVQD (reference sequence). This CDR3 is built from 14 residues. The CDR3 sequence is CASSEFRDRAEAFF. CDR3 coding DNA: TGCGCCAGCAGTGAGTTCCGGGACAGGGCCGAAGCTTTCTTT.

The chain has TRBV18 and TRBJ1-5; the match to TRBD1 covers 8 bases. Germline CDR1 and CDR2: KGHSH and LQKENI. The CDR3 totals 14 residues. V shed 5 bases and J 6 bases; nucleotides not matched to a gene: 6. The CDR3 DNA follows: TGTGCCAGCTCAGAGGACAGGGTACGTCAGCCCCAGCATTTT. Its translation: CASSEDRVRQPQHF.

The CDR3 protein is CASSLGSYQETQYF. In DNA form, the CDR3 reads TGTGCCAGCAGCTTAGGGTCGTACCAAGAGACCCAGTACTTC. The chain uses TRBV7-9 and TRBJ2-5; D not certain. This CDR3 has 14 residues. V was trimmed by 1 base and J by 0 bases, leaving 6 bases between them. The germline gives CDR1 SEHNR, CDR2 FQNEAQ (reference sequence).

This clone was observed once. The J gene is TRBJ1-4, the V gene TRBV4-1; TRBD1 matches at 7 bases. The CDR3 spans 15 residues. The V segment lost 3 bases and the J segment 5 bases; nucleotides outside the gene matches: 6. Germline CDR1 reads MGHRA; CDR2 reads YSYEKL. CDR3 sequence: CASSHRDSSNEKLFF. In nucleotides, the CDR3 is TGCGCCAGCAGCCACAGGGACAGCTCGAATGAAAAACTGTTTTTT.

DNA of the CDR3: TGTGCCAGCAGTTCGACAGGGGCCGATGGAAACACCATATATTTT. It encodes CASSSTGADGNTIYF. The rearrangement links TRBV28 to TRBJ1-3, with TRBD1 matching 8 bases. The V gene's germline CDR1 is MDHEN and CDR2 SYDVKM. This CDR3 has 15 residues. The V and J ends lost 4 bases and 3 bases, in that order; junction bases with no gene match: 5.

J is TRBJ1-2 and V is TRBV7-8; D remains ambiguous. CDR1 is SGHVS, CDR2 FQNEAQ, per germline. Trimming stripped 5 bases from V and 14 bases from J, with 18 bases between. The CDR3 length is 12 residues. The CDR3 region has the DNA TGTGCCAGCAGCCCGTCGTATAATTCAGGAACCTTC. This codes for CASSPSYNSGTF.

J is TRBJ2-3 and V is TRBV5-1; weak D call: TRBD2 (6 bases). V lost 0 bases to trimming and J lost 1 base, with 6 bases between them. Germline CDR1 SGHRS, CDR2 YFSETQ. The CDR3 contains 14 residues. The CDR3 bases are TGCGCCAGCAGCTTGGTAGCGGGCACAGATACGCAGTATTTT. As protein: CASSLVAGTDTQYF.

The chain uses TRBV23-1 and TRBJ2-7, with D perhaps matching TRBD1 or TRBD2 (5 bases each). TRBV23-1 is filed as an ORF, its function uncertain. Trimming pared 6 bases from V and 2 bases from J, leaving 14 bases between. This CDR3 contains 14 residues. CDR3 residues: CASRPGPATYEQYF. The CDR3 coding sequence is TGCGCCAGCAGACCGGGACCCGCGACCTACGAGCAGTACTTC.

The chain joins TRBV5-1 to TRBJ1-1, with D possibly TRBD1 on 5 matching bases. Trimming cost V 4 bases and J 2 bases, with 15 bases left between them. The CDR3 is 15 amino acids. In germline, CDR1 is SGHRS, CDR2 YFSETQ. In DNA form, the CDR3 reads TGCGCCAGCAGCCTGTTCGGGGCGCTTAACACTGAAGCTTTCTTT. Residues: CASSLFGALNTEAFF.